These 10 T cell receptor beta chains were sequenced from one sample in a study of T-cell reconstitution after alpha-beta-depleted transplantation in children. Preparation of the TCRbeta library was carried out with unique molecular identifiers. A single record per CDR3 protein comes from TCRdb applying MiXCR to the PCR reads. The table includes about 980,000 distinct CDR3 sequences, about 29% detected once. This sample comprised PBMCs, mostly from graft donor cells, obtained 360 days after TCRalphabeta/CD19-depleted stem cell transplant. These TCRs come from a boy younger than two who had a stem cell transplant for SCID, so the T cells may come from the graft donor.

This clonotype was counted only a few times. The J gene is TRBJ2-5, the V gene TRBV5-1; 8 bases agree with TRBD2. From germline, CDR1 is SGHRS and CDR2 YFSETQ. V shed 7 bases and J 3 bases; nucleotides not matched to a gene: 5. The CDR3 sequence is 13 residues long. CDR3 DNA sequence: TGCGCCAGCGCGAAGGGACTAGAAGAGACCCAGTACTTC. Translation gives CASAKGLEETQYF.

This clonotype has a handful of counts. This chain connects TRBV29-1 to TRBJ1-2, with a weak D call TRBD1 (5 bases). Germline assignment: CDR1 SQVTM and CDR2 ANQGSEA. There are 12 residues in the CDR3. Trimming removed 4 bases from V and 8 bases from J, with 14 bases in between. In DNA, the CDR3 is TGCAGCGTTGTGGGGGGGATGAAGGGCTACACCTTC. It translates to CSVVGGMKGYTF.

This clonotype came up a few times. This CDR3 reads CASSYRAGETQYF. The CDR3 nucleotides read TGTGCCAGCAGTTACAGAGCGGGAGAGACCCAGTACTTC. The chain couples TRBV6-5 to TRBJ2-5; perhaps TRBD2 as D (6 bases). This CDR3 is built from 13 residues. The V gene's germline CDR1 is MNHEY and CDR2 SVGAGI. Trimming removed 2 bases at V and 4 bases at J, with 8 bases between.

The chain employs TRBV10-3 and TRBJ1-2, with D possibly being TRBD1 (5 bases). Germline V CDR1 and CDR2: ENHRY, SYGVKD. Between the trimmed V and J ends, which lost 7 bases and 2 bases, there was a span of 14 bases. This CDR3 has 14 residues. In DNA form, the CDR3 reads TGTGCCATCACCCGAGAAGGGGCGAACTATGGCTACACCTTC. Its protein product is CAITREGANYGYTF.

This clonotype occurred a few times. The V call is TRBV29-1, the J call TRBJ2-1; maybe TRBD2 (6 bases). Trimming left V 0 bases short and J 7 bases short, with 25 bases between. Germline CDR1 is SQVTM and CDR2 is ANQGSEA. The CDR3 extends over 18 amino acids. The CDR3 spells CSVEDGAIIAAEGNEQFF. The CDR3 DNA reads TGCAGCGTTGAAGATGGGGCGATCATCGCGGCGGAGGGAAATGAGCAGTTCTTC.

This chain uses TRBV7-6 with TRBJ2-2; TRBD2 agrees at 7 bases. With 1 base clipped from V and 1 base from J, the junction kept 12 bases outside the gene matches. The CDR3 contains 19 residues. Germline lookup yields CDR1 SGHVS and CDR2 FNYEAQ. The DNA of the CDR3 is TGTGCCAGCAGCTTAGAAGCACTAGCGAGGCCATTGAACACCGGGGAGCTGTTTTTT. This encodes CASSLEALARPLNTGELFF.

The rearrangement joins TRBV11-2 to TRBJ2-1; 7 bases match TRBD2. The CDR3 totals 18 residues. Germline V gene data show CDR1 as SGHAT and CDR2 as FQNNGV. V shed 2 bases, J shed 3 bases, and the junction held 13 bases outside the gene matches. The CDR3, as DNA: TGTGCCAGCAGCTTACGGGGAGGGGAGCGGGTAAACTACAATGAGCAGTTCTTC. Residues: CASSLRGGERVNYNEQFF.

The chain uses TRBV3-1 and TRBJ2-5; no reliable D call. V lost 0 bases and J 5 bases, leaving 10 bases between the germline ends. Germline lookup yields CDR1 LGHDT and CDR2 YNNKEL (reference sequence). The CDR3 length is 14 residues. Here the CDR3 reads CASSQEVLVETQYF. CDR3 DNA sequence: TGTGCCAGCAGCCAAGAAGTACTTGTGGAGACCCAGTACTTC.

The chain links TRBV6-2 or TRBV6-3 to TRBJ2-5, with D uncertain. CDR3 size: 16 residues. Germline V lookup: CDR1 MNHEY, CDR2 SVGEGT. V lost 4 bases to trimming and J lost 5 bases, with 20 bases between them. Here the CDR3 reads CASSSSLTAFQETQYF. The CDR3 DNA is TGTGCCAGCAGTTCCTCACTCACGGCGTTTCAGGAGACCCAGTACTTC.

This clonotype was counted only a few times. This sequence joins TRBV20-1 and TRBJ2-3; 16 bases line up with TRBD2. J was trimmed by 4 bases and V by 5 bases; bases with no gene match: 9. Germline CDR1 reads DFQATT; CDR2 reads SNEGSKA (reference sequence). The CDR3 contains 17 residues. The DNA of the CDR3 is TGCAGTGCTCGCGGGACTAGCGGGGGGGCCCGCGCAGATACGCAGTATTTT. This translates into CSARGTSGGARADTQYF.